This T cell receptor beta chain appears in the sequencing data of a study of PD-1 blockade in classical Hodgkin lymphoma. Germline lookup yields CDR1 SQVTM and CDR2 ANQGSEA. This CDR3 comprises 13 residues. Trimming took 7 bases from V and 0 from J, leaving 9 bases between them. Study-level findings and limits: Whereas CD4+ TCR diversity had risen significantly by C4D1, CD8+ TCR diversity had not.

The repertoire was sequenced with immunoSEQ multiplex PCR; TCRdb's copy has only in-frame clones and lacks some. This table has about 93,000 clones, about three quarters appearing once. Time point defined: cycle 4 day 1 (C4D1), after 5 to 7 weeks of nivolumab. Autologous stem cell transplantation was followed by relapse in every patient, and brentuximab vedotin exposure varied. About this clone: Its target is unknown.

The sample consisted of peripheral blood mononuclear cells (PBMCs), taken before the fourth cycle of nivolumab. This TCR came from a human donor with classical Hodgkin lymphoma. J is TRBJ1-4 and V is TRBV29-1; D gene unclear. The CDR3 coding sequence is TGCAGCGCAAGTGGGACAACTAATGAAAAACTGTTTTTT. Protein product: CSASGTTNEKLFF.